This TCR beta chain was sequenced during a study of molecular identifiers for immune sequencing clone quantification. This clonotype has only a few counts. Its antigen is still unknown. One base away lies a much larger clone, so this may be a sequencing read error. As previously described, bulk TCR libraries were made using listed TCR primers. TCRdb passed the PCR reads through MiXCR, listing each CDR3 protein once. This sample has 85,000 to 90,000 distinct CDR3 sequences, with over 15% found just once. When naive CD8 T cells were sorted, they were gated as CD8+CD4-CCR7+CD45RA+. Study results and limitations: The sizes of highly expanded clones could be underestimated when identical TCR molecules share a barcode.

Germline assignment: CDR1 ENHRY and CDR2 SYGVKD. CDR3 length: 13 amino acids. The TCR was taken from a human donor in good health. Some libraries in this study had Jurkat cell RNA spiked in. The sample consisted of naive CD8+ T cells from blood, with Jurkat cell RNA spiked in. The sample's subset: FACS-sorted CD8+CD4-CCR7+CD45RA+ naive T cells. The chain is built from TRBV10-3 and TRBJ2-3; the D gene could be TRBD1 or TRBD2 (6 bases each). The CDR3 nucleotides are TGTGCCAGCAACGGGGGCGGCACAGATACGCGGTATTTT. Translation gives CASNGGGTDTRYF.